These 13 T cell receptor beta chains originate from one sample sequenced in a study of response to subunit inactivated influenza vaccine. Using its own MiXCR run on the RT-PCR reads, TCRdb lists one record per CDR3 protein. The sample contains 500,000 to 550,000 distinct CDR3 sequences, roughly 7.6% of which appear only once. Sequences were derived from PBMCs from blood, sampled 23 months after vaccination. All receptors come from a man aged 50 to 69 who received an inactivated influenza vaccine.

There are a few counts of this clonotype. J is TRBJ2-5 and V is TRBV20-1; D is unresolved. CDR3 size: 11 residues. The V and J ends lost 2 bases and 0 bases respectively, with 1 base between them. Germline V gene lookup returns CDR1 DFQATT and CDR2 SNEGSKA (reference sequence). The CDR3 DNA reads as TGCAGTGCTAGAAACCAAGAGACCCAGTACTTC. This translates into CSARNQETQYF.

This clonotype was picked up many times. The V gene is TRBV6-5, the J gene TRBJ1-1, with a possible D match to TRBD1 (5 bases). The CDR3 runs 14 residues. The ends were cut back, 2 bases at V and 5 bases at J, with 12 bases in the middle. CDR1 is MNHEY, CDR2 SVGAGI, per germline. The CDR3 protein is CASSYGGAGTEAFF. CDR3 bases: TGTGCCAGCAGTTACGGCGGGGCAGGGACTGAAGCTTTCTTT.

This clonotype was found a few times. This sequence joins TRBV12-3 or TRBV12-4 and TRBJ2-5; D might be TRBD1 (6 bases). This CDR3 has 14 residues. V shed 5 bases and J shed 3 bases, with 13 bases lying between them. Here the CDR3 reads CASSPPGQEETQYF. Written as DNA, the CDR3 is TGTGCCAGCAGTCCCCCGGGACAAGAAGAGACCCAGTACTTC.

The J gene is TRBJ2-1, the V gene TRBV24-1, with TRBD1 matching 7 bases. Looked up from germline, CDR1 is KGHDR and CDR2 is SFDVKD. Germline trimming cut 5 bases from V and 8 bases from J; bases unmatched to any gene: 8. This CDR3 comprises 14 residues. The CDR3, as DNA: TGTGCCACCAGTGGCCTGACAGGGAGCCATGAGCAGTTCTTC. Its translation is CATSGLTGSHEQFF.

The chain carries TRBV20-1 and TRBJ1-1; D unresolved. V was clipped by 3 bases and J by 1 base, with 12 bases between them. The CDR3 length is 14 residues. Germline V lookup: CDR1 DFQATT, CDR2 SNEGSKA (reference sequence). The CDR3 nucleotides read TGCAGTGCTAGGAATTTGGACGGGAACACTGAAGCTTTCTTT. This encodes CSARNLDGNTEAFF.

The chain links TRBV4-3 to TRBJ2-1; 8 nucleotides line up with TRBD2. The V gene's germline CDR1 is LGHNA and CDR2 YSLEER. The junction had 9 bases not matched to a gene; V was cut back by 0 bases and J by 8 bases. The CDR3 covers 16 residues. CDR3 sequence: CASSQEVAGGGDEQFF. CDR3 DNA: TGCGCCAGCAGCCAAGAGGTCGCGGGAGGTGGAGATGAGCAGTTCTTC.

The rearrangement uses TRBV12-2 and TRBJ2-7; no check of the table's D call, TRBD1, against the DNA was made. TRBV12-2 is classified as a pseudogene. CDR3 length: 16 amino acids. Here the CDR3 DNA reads TGTGCAAGTCGCCACTCGAATGGGCGGGGGATCTACGAGCAGTACTTC. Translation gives CASRHSNGRGIYEQYF.

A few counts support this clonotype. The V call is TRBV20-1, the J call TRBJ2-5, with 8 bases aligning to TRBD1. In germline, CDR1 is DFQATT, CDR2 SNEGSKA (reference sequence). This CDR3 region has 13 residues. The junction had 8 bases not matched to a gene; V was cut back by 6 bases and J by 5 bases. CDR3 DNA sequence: TGCAGTGCAGACGCCAGGGGGCGGGAGACCCAGTACTTC. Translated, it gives CSADARGRETQYF.

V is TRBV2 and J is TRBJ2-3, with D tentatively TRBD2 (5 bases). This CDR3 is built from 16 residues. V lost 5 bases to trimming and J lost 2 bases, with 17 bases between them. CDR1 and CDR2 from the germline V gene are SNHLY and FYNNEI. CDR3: CASSPITRSLTDTQYF. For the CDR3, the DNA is TGTGCCAGCAGTCCTATTACTAGGAGTCTCACAGATACGCAGTATTTT.

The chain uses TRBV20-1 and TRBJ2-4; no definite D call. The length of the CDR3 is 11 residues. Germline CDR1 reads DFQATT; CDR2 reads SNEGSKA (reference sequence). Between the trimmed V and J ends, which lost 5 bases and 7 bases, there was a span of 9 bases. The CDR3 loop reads CSAVLGNIQYF. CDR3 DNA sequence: TGCAGTGCTGTCCTCGGGAACATTCAGTACTTC.

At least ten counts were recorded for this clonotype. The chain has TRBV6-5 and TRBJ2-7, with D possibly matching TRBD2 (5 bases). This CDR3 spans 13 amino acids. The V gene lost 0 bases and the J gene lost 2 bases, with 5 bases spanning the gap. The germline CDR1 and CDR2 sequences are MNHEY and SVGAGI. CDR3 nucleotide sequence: TGTGCCAGCAGTTACTCCGGGACCTACGAGCAGTACTTC. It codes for CASSYSGTYEQYF.

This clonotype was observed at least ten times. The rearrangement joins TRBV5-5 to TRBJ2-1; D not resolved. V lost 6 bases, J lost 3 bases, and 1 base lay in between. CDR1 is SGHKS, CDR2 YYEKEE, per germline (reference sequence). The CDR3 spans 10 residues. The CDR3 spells CASNYNEQFF. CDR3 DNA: TGTGCCAGCAACTACAATGAGCAGTTCTTC.

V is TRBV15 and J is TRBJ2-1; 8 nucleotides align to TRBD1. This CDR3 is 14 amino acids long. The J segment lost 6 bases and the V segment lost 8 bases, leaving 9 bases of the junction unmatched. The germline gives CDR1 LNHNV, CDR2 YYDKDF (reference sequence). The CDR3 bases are TGTGCCACCGCCAGGGGACAGGTTCCCAATGAGCAGTTCTTC. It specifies CATARGQVPNEQFF.